The 2 T cell receptor beta chains below all came from one sample that was sequenced in a study of breast tumors, draining lymph nodes, adjacent tissues. TCRdb reprocessed the multiplex PCR reads with MiXCR, giving one entry per CDR3 protein. The repertoire holds 150,000 to 200,000 distinct CDR3 sequences, around a third seen once, with around 4% in the top ten. Breast cancer patients provided tissue from their axillary draining lymph nodes. Sample: axillary lymph node tissue. All receptors derive from a female donor with breast cancer. Some clones in this sample may be carry-over from other donors' samples.

This clonotype was seen ten or more times. This chain links TRBV6-5 with TRBJ2-7, with D possibly TRBD1 on 6 matching bases. The germline V gene encodes CDR1 MNHEY and CDR2 SVGAGI. The CDR3 is made up of 14 amino acids. V was shortened by 4 bases and J by 2 bases, with 12 bases between the two germline ends. The CDR3 DNA is TGTGCCAGCAGTTCCGGACAGAACCCCTACGAGCAGTACTTC. The encoded protein is CASSSGQNPYEQYF.

In its sample, this clonotype was seen many times. The chain employs TRBV9 and TRBJ2-3, with D possibly matching TRBD1 (6 bases). Germline V lookup: CDR1 SGDLS, CDR2 YYNGEE. The CDR3 consists of 13 residues. The ends were cut back, 0 bases at V and 6 bases at J, with 8 bases in the middle. CDR3 nucleotides: TGTGCCAGCAGCGTAGCCGACAGGGATACGCAGTATTTT. Encoded protein: CASSVADRDTQYF. Filled out from reference TRBV9 and TRBJ2-3, the complete variable domain reads DSGVTQTPKHLITATGQRVTLRCSPRSGDLSVYWYQQSLDQGLQFLIQYYNGEERAKGNILERFSAQQFPDLHSELNLSSLELGDSALYFCASSVADRDTQYFGPGTRLTVL.